This is a list of T cell receptor beta chains from one sample in a study of blood T cells in healthy people across ages. MiXCR, run by TCRdb on the 5' RACE reads, gives a single entry per CDR3 protein. The sample consists of approximately 900,000 distinct CDR3 sequences, under 35% of them appearing once. Separately, the same data were catalogued under a study of T cells of mothers and their children.

The sequenced sample consisted of blood. Source of these receptors: a middle-aged woman in good health. Both conserved end residues are part of each CDR3. Fields, in order: V gene, D gene, J gene, clone size, CDR3 protein, CDR3 DNA. D genes are given only for firm matches. Size tells how often a clone was seen (once, few, many) or the class of an expanded clone, and some rows leave it out.

v_gene: TRBV18
d_gene: -
j_gene: TRBJ1-5
abundance: -
CDR3aa: CASSPVGNSNQPQHF
CDR3nt: TGTGCCAGCTCACCAGTGGGGAATAGCAATCAGCCCCAGCATTTT

v_gene: TRBV12-3/TRBV12-4
d_gene: -
j_gene: TRBJ2-1
abundance: -
CDR3aa: CASSRGRGGLTGNEQFF
CDR3nt: TGTGCCAGCAGTCGGGGCCGTGGGGGGTTGACGGGAAATGAGCAGTTCTTC

v_gene: TRBV5-1
d_gene: -
j_gene: TRBJ2-5
abundance: many
CDR3aa: CASSLADSLQETQYF
CDR3nt: TGCGCCAGCAGCTTGGCCGACAGCCTCCAAGAGACCCAGTACTTC

v_gene: TRBV4-1
d_gene: TRBD1
j_gene: TRBJ2-7
abundance: many
CDR3aa: CASSPRVRDRVTYEQYF
CDR3nt: TGCGCCAGCAGCCCGAGGGTTCGGGACAGGGTAACCTACGAGCAGTACTTC

v_gene: TRBV28
d_gene: -
j_gene: TRBJ1-1
abundance: -
CDR3aa: CASSLGPREAFF
CDR3nt: TGTGCCAGCAGTTTGGGGCCGCGTGAAGCTTTCTTT

v_gene: TRBV5-1
d_gene: TRBD1
j_gene: TRBJ1-1
abundance: once
CDR3aa: CASSSMGGTGGMDTEAFF
CDR3nt: TGCGCCAGCAGCTCCATGGGTGGGACAGGGGGCATGGACACTGAAGCTTTCTTT

v_gene: TRBV28
d_gene: -
j_gene: TRBJ2-7
abundance: few
CDR3aa: CASSSGGGLQIEQYF
CDR3nt: TGTGCCAGCAGTTCAGGGGGAGGGCTTCAGATCGAGCAGTACTTC

v_gene: TRBV21-1
d_gene: -
j_gene: TRBJ1-3
abundance: -
CDR3aa: CASSTGFGNTIYF
CDR3nt: TGTGCCAGCAGCACGGGCTTTGGAAACACCATATATTTT

v_gene: TRBV5-1
d_gene: -
j_gene: TRBJ2-1
abundance: -
CDR3aa: CASSYASLAQSGNEQFF
CDR3nt: TGCGCCAGCAGCTATGCCTCCCTAGCGCAATCGGGGAATGAGCAGTTCTTC

v_gene: TRBV20-1
d_gene: TRBD2
j_gene: TRBJ2-1
abundance: -
CDR3aa: CSARGGAGEYNEQFF
CDR3nt: TGCAGTGCTAGGGGGGGAGCGGGGGAGTACAATGAGCAGTTCTTC

v_gene: TRBV14
d_gene: -
j_gene: TRBJ1-2
abundance: -
CDR3aa: CASSQGQRYGYTF
CDR3nt: TGTGCCAGCAGCCAAGGGCAACGCTATGGCTACACCTTC

v_gene: TRBV28
d_gene: TRBD2
j_gene: TRBJ2-5
abundance: few
CDR3aa: CASRGPGGGRQETQYF
CDR3nt: TGTGCCAGCAGGGGGCCGGGCGGGGGACGGCAAGAGACCCAGTACTTC

v_gene: TRBV4-3
d_gene: TRBD1
j_gene: TRBJ1-1
abundance: few
CDR3aa: CASSQRPGQVINTEAFF
CDR3nt: TGCGCCAGCAGCCAGAGACCGGGACAGGTAATCAACACTGAAGCTTTCTTT

v_gene: TRBV20-1
d_gene: -
j_gene: TRBJ2-3
abundance: -
CDR3aa: CSATERAASTDTQYF
CDR3nt: TGCAGTGCTACCGAGAGGGCGGCGTCCACAGATACGCAGTATTTT

v_gene: TRBV20-1
d_gene: -
j_gene: TRBJ1-1
abundance: many
CDR3aa: CSASGQGSMNTEAFF
CDR3nt: TGCAGTGCTTCCGGGCAGGGATCCATGAACACTGAAGCTTTCTTT